The clone carrying this T cell receptor (beta chain) was detected many times. What it binds is unknown. As handled by the study authors: A per-sample median of around 100,000 TCRs was observed, with a range of about 23,224 to 690,600. MiXCR, run by TCRdb on the RACE reads, gives a single entry per CDR3 protein. The V and J calls follow TCRdb's processing rather than the paper's. Of 330,000 or so distinct CDR3 sequences listed, about 6.9% are singletons. The sample originates from a study of human T cells and chemical hapten exposure. Study-level findings and limits: Once DPC sensitization occurred, TCRs above 1 in 1000 frequency showed no change.

The germline V gene has CDR1 DFQATT and CDR2 SNEGSKA (reference sequence). The CDR3 is made up of 16 amino acids. V gave up 0 bases and J gave up 2 bases; unmatched junction bases: 6. The time point denotes: patch test 2, 6 weeks after DPC sensitization. Treatment here: therapeutic diphenylcyclopropenone sensitization with weekly scalp DPC. Unfractionated whole blood served as the source for total RNA extraction. This specimen consisted of whole blood, obtained in connection with sensitization to the hapten diphenylcyclopropenone (DPC). The receptor comes from a woman aged 18-30 years with alopecia areata. Some clones in this sample may be carry-over from other donors' samples. The genes are TRBV20-1 and TRBJ2-3; 9 bases are a match to TRBD2. CDR3 sequence: CSARDPAGGLTDTQYF. The CDR3, as DNA: TGCAGTGCTAGAGATCCTGCGGGGGGGCTCACAGATACGCAGTATTTT.